Listed below are T cell receptor beta chains from one sample, sequenced in a study of cytomegalovirus exposure and HLA in healthy donors. Here immunoSEQ multiplex PCR was the method, and the copy in TCRdb shows in-frame clones only, minus some. Of 150,000 to 200,000 clones in the sample, around 75% were seen once. Sequenced sample: PBMCs. The receptors stem from a man between 18 and 29 years old in good health and CMV-seropositive. The CDR3 runs from the conserved cysteine through the conserved F or W. Fields, in order: V gene, clone size, D gene, J gene, CDR3 protein, CDR3 DNA. A D gene is named only where the DNA matches it firmly. The size entry is marked missing in some rows and otherwise reads once, few, many or a size class.

V: TRBV9; size: NA; D: TRBD2; J: TRBJ2-3; CDR3: CARSVGGSGSFDTQYF; DNA: TGTGCCCGCAGCGTAGGTGGTAGCGGGAGCTTTGATACGCAGTATTTT
V: TRBV7-3; size: NA; D: NA; J: TRBJ1-1; CDR3: CASSLMSGETSEAFF; DNA: TGTGCCAGCAGCCTAATGTCGGGGGAAACCTCTGAAGCTTTCTTT
V: TRBV19; size: NA; D: NA; J: TRBJ2-1; CDR3: CASSAYGEQFF; DNA: TGTGCCAGTAGTGCGTATGGTGAGCAGTTCTTC
V: TRBV6-1; size: NA; D: TRBD1; J: TRBJ1-2; CDR3: CASSALPGQGAQGYTF; DNA: TGTGCCAGCAGTGCGTTACCGGGACAGGGGGCGCAGGGCTACACCTTC
V: TRBV6-1; size: NA; D: TRBD1; J: TRBJ2-2; CDR3: CASSGRDRTNTGELFF; DNA: TGTGCCAGCAGTGGCCGGGACAGGACGAACACCGGGGAGCTGTTTTTT
V: TRBV7-9; size: NA; D: TRBD1; J: TRBJ1-5; CDR3: CSSSPGDSDFNQPQHF; DNA: TGTTCCAGCAGCCCAGGGGACAGTGATTTCAATCAGCCCCAGCATTTT
V: TRBV7-8; size: NA; D: TRBD2; J: TRBJ2-3; CDR3: CASSLSPGTSGTDTQYF; DNA: TGTGCCAGCAGCCTGTCCCCCGGGACTAGCGGCACAGATACGCAGTATTTT
V: TRBV29-1; size: NA; D: TRBD2; J: TRBJ2-1; CDR3: CSVAEGAGGPHEQFF; DNA: TGCAGCGTTGCCGAGGGGGCGGGAGGGCCACATGAGCAGTTCTTC
V: TRBV5-1; size: NA; D: NA; J: TRBJ2-3; CDR3: CASSHRPGLRTDTQYF; DNA: TGCGCCAGCTCGCACCGACCGGGACTCCGCACAGATACGCAGTATTTT
V: TRBV29-1; size: NA; D: TRBD2; J: TRBJ2-7; CDR3: CSATGLAGVYEQYF; DNA: TGCAGCGCCACGGGACTAGCGGGAGTATACGAGCAGTACTTC
V: TRBV30; size: NA; D: TRBD1; J: TRBJ2-2; CDR3: CAWKKTGLDTGELFF; DNA: TGTGCCTGGAAAAAGACAGGGCTAGACACCGGGGAGCTGTTTTTT
V: TRBV13; size: NA; D: TRBD1; J: TRBJ2-3; CDR3: CASSDRTGPDTQYF; DNA: TGTGCCAGCAGCGACAGGACAGGGCCAGATACGCAGTATTTT
V: TRBV7-9; size: NA; D: NA; J: TRBJ2-3; CDR3: CASRRDTDTQYF; DNA: TGTGCCAGCAGGCGGGACACAGATACGCAGTATTTT
V: TRBV5-1; size: NA; D: NA; J: TRBJ2-6; CDR3: CASSLVEGAGFGANVLTF; DNA: TGCGCCAGCAGCTTGGTGGAGGGCGCGGGTTTTGGGGCCAACGTCCTGACTTTC
V: TRBV11-2; size: NA; D: NA; J: TRBJ1-1; CDR3: CASSSSGGMDTEAFF; DNA: TGTGCCAGCAGCTCTTCGGGGGGCATGGACACTGAAGCTTTCTTT
V: TRBV30; size: NA; D: TRBD2; J: TRBJ2-7; CDR3: CAWSDFAGGYEQYF; DNA: TGTGCCTGGAGCGACTTCGCGGGAGGGTACGAGCAGTACTTC
V: TRBV11-3; size: NA; D: NA; J: TRBJ2-3; CDR3: CASRGFTDTQYF; DNA: TGTGCCAGCCGGGGATTCACAGATACGCAGTATTTT
V: TRBV28; size: NA; D: NA; J: TRBJ1-1; CDR3: CASSLTNTEAFF; DNA: TGTGCCAGCAGTTTGACTAACACTGAAGCTTTCTTT
V: TRBV9; size: NA; D: NA; J: TRBJ1-1; CDR3: CASSVTGMTEAFF; DNA: TGTGCCAGCAGCGTTACAGGGATGACTGAAGCTTTCTTT
V: TRBV6-6; size: few; D: NA; J: TRBJ2-7; CDR3: CASKAVNYEQYF; DNA: TGTGCCAGCAAGGCGGTCAACTACGAGCAGTACTTC
V: TRBV27; size: NA; D: NA; J: TRBJ1-2; CDR3: CASSLGQGRDGYTF; DNA: TGTGCCAGCAGTTTAGGTCAGGGGAGAGATGGCTACACCTTC
V: TRBV5-4; size: NA; D: NA; J: TRBJ2-1; CDR3: CASSLGGREWVNEQFF; DNA: TGTGCCAGCAGCTTGGGGGGGCGGGAGTGGGTCAATGAGCAGTTCTTC
V: TRBV15; size: NA; D: TRBD1; J: TRBJ1-1; CDR3: CATSRDRTGVNTEAFF; DNA: TGTGCCACCAGCAGAGATAGGACAGGGGTGAACACTGAAGCTTTCTTT
V: TRBV20-1; size: NA; D: NA; J: TRBJ1-1; CDR3: CSVGRTEAFF; DNA: TGCAGTGTGGGGAGGACTGAAGCTTTCTTT
V: TRBV5-4; size: NA; D: TRBD2; J: TRBJ2-5; CDR3: CASSLGLAGGETQYF; DNA: TGTGCCAGCAGCTTGGGACTAGCGGGAGGGGAGACCCAGTACTTC
V: TRBV10-1; size: NA; D: NA; J: TRBJ2-7; CDR3: CASSVGTLRNEQYF; DNA: TGCGCCAGCAGCGTCGGGACTCTGCGCAACGAGCAGTACTTC
V: TRBV11-3; size: NA; D: NA; J: TRBJ2-3; CDR3: CASSLEGGTQYF; DNA: TGTGCCAGCAGCTTAGAAGGGGGTACGCAGTATTTT
V: TRBV30; size: few; D: TRBD1; J: TRBJ1-4; CDR3: CAWTRQGSEKLFF; DNA: TGTGCCTGGACCAGACAGGGTAGTGAAAAACTGTTTTTT
V: TRBV2; size: NA; D: TRBD2; J: TRBJ2-1; CDR3: CASRERGTRNEQFF; DNA: TGTGCCAGCAGGGAGCGGGGTACCCGGAATGAGCAGTTCTTC
V: TRBV7-9; size: few; D: NA; J: TRBJ1-1; CDR3: CASSNRQREAFF; DNA: TGTGCCAGCAGCAATCGACAGCGTGAAGCTTTCTTT
V: TRBV9; size: NA; D: NA; J: TRBJ2-1; CDR3: CASSVGGTPNNEQFF; DNA: TGTGCCAGCAGCGTGGGCGGGACTCCAAACAATGAGCAGTTCTTC
V: TRBV5-6; size: NA; D: NA; J: TRBJ2-5; CDR3: CASRFAGQETQYF; DNA: TGTGCCAGCAGGTTTGCGGGCCAAGAGACCCAGTACTTC
V: TRBV7-8; size: NA; D: NA; J: TRBJ2-1; CDR3: CASSQGDEQFF; DNA: TGTGCCAGCAGCCAAGGGGATGAGCAGTTCTTC